This T cell receptor (beta chain) was found in a study of response to subunit inactivated influenza vaccine. J was trimmed by 4 bases and V by 4 bases; bases with no gene match: 7. The CDR3 has 15 residues. The germline V gene encodes CDR1 SNHLY and CDR2 FYNNEI. TCRdb recomputed calls from the RT-PCR reads with MiXCR, one row per CDR3 protein. The table includes 500,000 to 600,000 distinct CDR3 sequences, more than 15% detected once. This TCR derives from a man aged 50-75 years who received an inactivated influenza vaccine. The chain recombines TRBV2 with TRBJ2-3; 8 bases line up with TRBD2. The sequences come from CD4+ T cells sorted from PBMCs, collected around 25 months after vaccination. CDR3 coding DNA: TGTGCCAGCAGTGGTTGGGGGACTAGGTCAGATACGCAGTATTTT. It codes for CASSGWGTRSDTQYF.